This T cell receptor (beta chain) was recovered during a study of response to subunit inactivated influenza vaccine (dated by TCRdb to about 2018). Describing the broader study: Deep quantitative T cell receptor repertoire profiling was used in the study to track responses to a trivalent subunit inactivated influenza vaccine.

In its sample, this clonotype was seen a few times. It has no known antigen specificity. One base away there is no much larger clone; base qualities are not given. The V end loses 4 bases and the J end loses 10 bases, and a stretch of 16 bases separates them. Via the germline V gene, CDR1 is MGHRA and CDR2 YSYEKL. There are 14 amino acids in the CDR3, from cysteine to phenylalanine inclusive. Here the CDR3 DNA is all that survives: 42 bases in frame from base 1. The research as a whole found: The authors suggested that each seasonal influenza vaccination may recruit only a limited number of new T cells.

Preparation of the library involved RT-PCR. Sequenced on an Illumina HiSeq 2500. TCRdb itself trimmed the public reads at Q25 with fastp, ran MiXCR and retained productive beta chains. Every distinct CDR3 protein forms one entry, paired with its most common genes and DNA. The sample data list about 540,000 distinct CDR3 sequences, and approximately 15% of these were observed just once. The ten largest account for around 10% of the sample. The sample was PBMCs from blood, taken 12 days after vaccination. The clonotype was recovered from a middle-aged man who received an inactivated influenza vaccine. Donor details come from another sample of the same person, matched by shared clones. The rearranged segments are TRBV4-1 and TRBJ1-4; tentative D gene TRBD1, with 6 bases matching. The CDR3 is CASSLNGAGAKLFF. The bases are TGCGCCAGCAGCCTAAACGGCGCGGGGGCAAAACTGTTTTTT.